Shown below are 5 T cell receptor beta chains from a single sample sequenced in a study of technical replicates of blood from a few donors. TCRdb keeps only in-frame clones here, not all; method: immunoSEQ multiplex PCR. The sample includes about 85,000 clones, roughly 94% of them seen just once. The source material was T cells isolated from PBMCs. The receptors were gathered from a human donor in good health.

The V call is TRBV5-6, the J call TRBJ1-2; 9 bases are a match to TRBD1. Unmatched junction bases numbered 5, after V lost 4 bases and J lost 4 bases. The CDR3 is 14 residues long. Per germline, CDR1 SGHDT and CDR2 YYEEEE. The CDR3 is CASSPDRGTYGYTF. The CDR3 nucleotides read TGTGCCAGCAGCCCCGACAGGGGGACCTATGGCTACACCTTC.

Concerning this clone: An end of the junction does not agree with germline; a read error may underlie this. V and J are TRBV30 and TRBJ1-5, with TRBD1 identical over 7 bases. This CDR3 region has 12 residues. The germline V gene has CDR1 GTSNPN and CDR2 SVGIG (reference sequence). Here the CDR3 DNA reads TGTGCCTGGAGTTTCCCACAGGGGCCCCTCGTCTTT. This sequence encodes CAWSFPQGPLVF.

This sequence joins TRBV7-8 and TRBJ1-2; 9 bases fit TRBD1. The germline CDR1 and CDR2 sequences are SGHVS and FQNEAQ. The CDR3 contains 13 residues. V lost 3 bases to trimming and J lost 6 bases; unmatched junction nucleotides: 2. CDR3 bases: TGTGCCAGCAGCTTCCGGACAGGGGATGGCTACACCTTC. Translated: CASSFRTGDGYTF.

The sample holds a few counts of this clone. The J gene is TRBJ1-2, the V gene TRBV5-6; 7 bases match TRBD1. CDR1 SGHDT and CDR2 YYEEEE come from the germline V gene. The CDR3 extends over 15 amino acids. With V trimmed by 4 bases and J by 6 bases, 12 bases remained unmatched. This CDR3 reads CASSKRNDRADGYTF. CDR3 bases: TGTGCCAGCAGCAAACGGAACGACAGGGCGGATGGCTACACCTTC.

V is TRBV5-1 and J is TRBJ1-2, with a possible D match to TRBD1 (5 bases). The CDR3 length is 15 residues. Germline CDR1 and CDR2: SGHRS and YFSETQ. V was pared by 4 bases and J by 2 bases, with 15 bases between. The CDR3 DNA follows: TGCGCCAGCAGCACCTCACAACCAGGGAACTATGGCTACACCTTC. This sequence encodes CASSTSQPGNYGYTF.